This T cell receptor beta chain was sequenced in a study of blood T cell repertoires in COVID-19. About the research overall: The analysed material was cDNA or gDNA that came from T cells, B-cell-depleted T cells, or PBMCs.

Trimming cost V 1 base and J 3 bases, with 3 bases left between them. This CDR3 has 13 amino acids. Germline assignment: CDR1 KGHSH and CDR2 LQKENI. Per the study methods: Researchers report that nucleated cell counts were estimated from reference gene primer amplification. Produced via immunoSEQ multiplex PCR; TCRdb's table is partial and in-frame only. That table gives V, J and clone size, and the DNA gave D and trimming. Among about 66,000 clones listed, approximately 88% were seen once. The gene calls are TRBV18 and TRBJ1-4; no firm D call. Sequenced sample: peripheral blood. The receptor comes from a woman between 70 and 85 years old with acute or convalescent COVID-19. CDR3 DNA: TGTGCCAGCTCACCACTAGCTAATGAAAAACTGTTTTTT. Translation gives CASSPLANEKLFF.